This TCR beta chain was obtained from a study of long-term antiretroviral therapy in people with HIV. Trimming took 0 bases from V and 3 from J, leaving 9 bases between them. Germline CDR1 reads SGHRS; CDR2 reads YFSETQ. This CDR3 has 14 amino acids. Regarding this clone: Its antigen remains unknown.

A minimum of one pre-ART and two post-ART PBMC samples existed for each donor. Runs used v3.0 of the immunoSEQ assay and were done at survey level. Per-sample sequencing targets were about 35,000-50,000 T-cell genomes. Assay used: immunoSEQ multiplex PCR; TCRdb lists only in-frame clones, some missing. Counted here are over 15,000 clones, 80% occurring once; the ten biggest clones make up roughly 4.7%. General observations from the study: Transplant donor controls retained higher diversity, though diversity increased after ART. It was observed that HIV repertoires exhibited narrower CDR3 length ranges than controls.

The source material was unsorted PBMCs, sampled 0.1 years before starting antiretroviral therapy. This chain connects TRBV5-1 to TRBJ2-5; D unresolved. The clonotype originates from a man between 18 and 29 years old with HIV. The CDR3 loop reads CASSLVAGKETQYF. Here the CDR3 DNA reads TGCGCCAGCAGCTTGGTGGCAGGTAAAGAGACCCAGTACTTC.